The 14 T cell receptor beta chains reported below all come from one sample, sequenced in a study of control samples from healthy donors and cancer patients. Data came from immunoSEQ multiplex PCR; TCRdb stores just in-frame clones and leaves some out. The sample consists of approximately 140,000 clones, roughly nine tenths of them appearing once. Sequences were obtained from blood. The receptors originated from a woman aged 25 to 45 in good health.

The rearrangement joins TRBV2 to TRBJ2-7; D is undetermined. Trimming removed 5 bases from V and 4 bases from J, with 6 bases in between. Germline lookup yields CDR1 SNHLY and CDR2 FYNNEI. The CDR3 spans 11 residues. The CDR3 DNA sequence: TGTGCCAGCAGTCCACAGTACGAGCAGTACTTC. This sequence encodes CASSPQYEQYF.

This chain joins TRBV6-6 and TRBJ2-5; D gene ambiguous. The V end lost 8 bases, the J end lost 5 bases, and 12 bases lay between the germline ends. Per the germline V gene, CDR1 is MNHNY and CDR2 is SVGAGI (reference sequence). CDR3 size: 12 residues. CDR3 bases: TGTGCCAGCGCCCCCGAGTCGGAGACCCAGTACTTC. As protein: CASAPESETQYF.

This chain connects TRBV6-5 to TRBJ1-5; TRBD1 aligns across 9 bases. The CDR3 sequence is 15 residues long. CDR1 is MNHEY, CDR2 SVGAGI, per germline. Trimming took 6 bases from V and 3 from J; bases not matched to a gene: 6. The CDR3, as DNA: TGTGCCAGCAGGATCGGGACAGGGATCAATCAGCCCCAGCATTTT. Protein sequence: CASRIGTGINQPQHF.

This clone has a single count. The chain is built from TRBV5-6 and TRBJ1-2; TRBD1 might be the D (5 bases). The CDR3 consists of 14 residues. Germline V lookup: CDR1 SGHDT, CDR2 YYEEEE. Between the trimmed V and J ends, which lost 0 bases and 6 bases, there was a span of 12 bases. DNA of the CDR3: TGTGCCAGCAGCTTGGGGGGCCGGGCCCATGGCTACACCTTC. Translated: CASSLGGRAHGYTF.

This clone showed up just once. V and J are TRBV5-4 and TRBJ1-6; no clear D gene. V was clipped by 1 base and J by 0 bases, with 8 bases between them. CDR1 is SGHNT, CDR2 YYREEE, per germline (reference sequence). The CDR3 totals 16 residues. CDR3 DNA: TGTGCCAGCAGCTTGATGGCCCGCTCCTATAATTCACCCCTCCACTTT. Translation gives CASSLMARSYNSPLHF.

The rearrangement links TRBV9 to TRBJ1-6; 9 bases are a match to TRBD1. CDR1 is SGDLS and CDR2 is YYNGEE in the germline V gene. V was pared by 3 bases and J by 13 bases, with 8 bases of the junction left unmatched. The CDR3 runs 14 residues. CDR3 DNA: TGTGCCAGCAGCGAAGGACAGGGGCCTTCGCCCCTCCACTTT. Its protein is CASSEGQGPSPLHF. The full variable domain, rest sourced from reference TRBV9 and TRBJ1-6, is DSGVTQTPKHLITATGQRVTLRCSPRSGDLSVYWYQQSLDQGLQFLIQYYNGEERAKGNILERFSAQQFPDLHSELNLSSLELGDSALYFCASSEGQGPSPLHFGNGTRLTVT.

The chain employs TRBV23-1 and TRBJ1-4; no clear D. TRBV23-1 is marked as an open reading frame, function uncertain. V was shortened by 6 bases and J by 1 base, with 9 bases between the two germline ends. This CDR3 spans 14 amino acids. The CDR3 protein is CASRAGGTNEKLFF. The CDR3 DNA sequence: TGCGCCAGCAGGGCAGGAGGAACTAATGAAAAACTGTTTTTT.

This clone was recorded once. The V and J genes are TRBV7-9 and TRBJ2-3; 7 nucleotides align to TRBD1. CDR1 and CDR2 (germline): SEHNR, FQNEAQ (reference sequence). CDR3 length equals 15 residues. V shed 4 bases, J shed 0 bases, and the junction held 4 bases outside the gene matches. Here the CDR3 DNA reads TGTGCCAGCAGCTACGGACAGGCAAGCACAGATACGCAGTATTTT. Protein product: CASSYGQASTDTQYF.

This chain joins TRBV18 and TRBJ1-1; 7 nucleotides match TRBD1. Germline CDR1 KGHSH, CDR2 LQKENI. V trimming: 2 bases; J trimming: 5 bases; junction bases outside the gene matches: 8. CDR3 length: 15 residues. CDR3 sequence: CASSPIRQGGTEAFF. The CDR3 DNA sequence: TGTGCCAGCTCACCAATTAGACAGGGAGGAACTGAAGCTTTCTTT.

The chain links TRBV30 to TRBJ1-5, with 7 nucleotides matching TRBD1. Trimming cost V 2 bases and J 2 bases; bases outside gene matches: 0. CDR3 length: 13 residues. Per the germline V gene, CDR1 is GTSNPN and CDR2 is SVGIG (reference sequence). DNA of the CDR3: TGTGCCTGGAGTACAGGGGGCAATCAGCCCCAGCATTTT. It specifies CAWSTGGNQPQHF.

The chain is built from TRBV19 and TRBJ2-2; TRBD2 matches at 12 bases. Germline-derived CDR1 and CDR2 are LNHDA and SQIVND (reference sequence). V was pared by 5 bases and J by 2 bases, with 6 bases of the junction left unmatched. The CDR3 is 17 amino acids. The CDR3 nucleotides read TGTGCCAGTAGTGCTTCTAGCGGGAGGGTTAACACCGGGGAGCTGTTTTTT. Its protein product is CASSASSGRVNTGELFF.

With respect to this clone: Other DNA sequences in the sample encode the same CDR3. Here the CDR3 reads CASSPSSYEQYF. In nucleotides, the CDR3 is TGCGCCAGCAGCCCATCCTCCTACGAGCAGTACTTC. The gene calls are TRBV5-1 and TRBJ2-7; D uncertain. V lost 4 bases, J lost 0 bases, and 5 bases lay in between. This CDR3 is built from 12 residues. The germline CDR1 and CDR2 sequences are SGHRS and YFSETQ.

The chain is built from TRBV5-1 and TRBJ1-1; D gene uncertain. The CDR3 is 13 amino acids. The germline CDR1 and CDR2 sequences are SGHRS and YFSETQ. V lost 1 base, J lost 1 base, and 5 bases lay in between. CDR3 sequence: CASSLRQNTEAFF. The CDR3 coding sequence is TGCGCCAGCAGCTTGAGGCAGAACACTGAAGCTTTCTTT.

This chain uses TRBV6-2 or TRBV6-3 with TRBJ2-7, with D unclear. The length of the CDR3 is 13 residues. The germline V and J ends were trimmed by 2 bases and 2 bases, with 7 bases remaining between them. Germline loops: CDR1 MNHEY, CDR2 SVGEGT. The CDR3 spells CASSYRVPYEQYF. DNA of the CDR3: TGTGCCAGCAGTTACAGGGTACCCTACGAGCAGTACTTC.